The 8 T cell receptor beta chains given below trace back to one sample, sequenced in a study of blood T cell repertoires in COVID-19. Some clones are missing from TCRdb's copy, which holds only in-frame ones; the method was immunoSEQ multiplex PCR. The top ten clones hold approximately 1.8% of a sample with about 230,000 clones, approximately 80% of them seen once. The material sequenced was PBMCs or T cells enriched from blood (not recorded which). The receptors here all came from a man aged 55-75 years who had recovered from COVID-19.

This chain links TRBV24-1 with TRBJ1-2; TRBD1 aligns across 7 bases. J was trimmed by 7 bases and V by 4 bases; bases with no gene match: 2. The CDR3 contains 12 residues. Germline V gene lookup returns CDR1 KGHDR and CDR2 SFDVKD. CDR3 protein: CATSETGSGYTF. The CDR3 region has the DNA TGTGCCACCAGTGAGACAGGGTCTGGCTACACCTTC.

This clone showed up just a few times. The chain has TRBV6-5 and TRBJ1-6, with no clear D. Trimming cost V 2 bases and J 7 bases, with 9 bases left between them. Per germline, CDR1 MNHEY and CDR2 SVGAGI. CDR3 length equals 14 residues. DNA of the CDR3: TGTGCCAGCAGTTACGGGAGGCTCAATTCACCCCTCCACTTT. Its translation is CASSYGRLNSPLHF.

The CDR3 DNA is TGTGCCACCAGCAGAGATACCAGGGGAGATGGCTACACCTTC. Residues: CATSRDTRGDGYTF. This chain joins TRBV15 and TRBJ1-2; D possibly corresponds to TRBD1 (6 bases). Trimming cost V 0 bases and J 6 bases, with 11 bases left between them. Germline V CDR1 and CDR2: LNHNV, YYDKDF (reference sequence). The CDR3 contains 14 residues.

The chain joins TRBV10-2 to TRBJ1-5, with 8 nucleotides matching TRBD1. Germline assignment: CDR1 WSHSY and CDR2 SAAADI. J gave up 6 bases and V 6 bases, and 4 bases lay outside the gene matches. This CDR3 contains 13 residues. CDR3 region: CASSTGQAQPQHF. The CDR3, as DNA: TGCGCCAGCAGCACGGGACAGGCTCAGCCCCAGCATTTT.

The chain links TRBV19 to TRBJ2-1; TRBD2 matches 7 bases. The CDR3 is made up of 14 amino acids. Trimming removed 4 bases from V and 8 bases from J; junction bases left unmatched: 8. Germline V gene data show CDR1 as LNHDA and CDR2 as SQIVND (reference sequence). CDR3 residues: CASSRAGVTDEQFF. CDR3 DNA: TGTGCCAGTAGTAGGGCGGGGGTAACCGATGAGCAGTTCTTC.

The chain combines TRBV9 with TRBJ2-1, with TRBD1 matching over 7 bases. This CDR3 has 14 residues. J was trimmed by 6 bases and V by 0 bases; bases with no gene match: 3. Germline values: CDR1 SGDLS, CDR2 YYNGEE. The CDR3 coding sequence is TGTGCCAGCAGCGTAGAAGGGGGCCCCAATGAGCAGTTCTTC. Translation gives CASSVEGGPNEQFF.

The J gene is TRBJ1-2, the V gene TRBV12-3 or TRBV12-4, with D possibly matching TRBD1 (6 bases). This CDR3 has 13 amino acids. Trimming shortened V by 6 bases and J by 5 bases, and 13 bases separated the two germline ends. The CDR3 nucleotides read TGTGCCAGCAGCACGGGCCAGGGGTATGGCTACACCTTC. Protein sequence: CASSTGQGYGYTF.

This rearrangement joins TRBV5-1 to TRBJ1-1; 9 bases are shared with TRBD1. The germline V gene encodes CDR1 SGHRS and CDR2 YFSETQ. CDR3 length: 13 amino acids. The ends lost 4 bases at V and 7 bases at J; junction bases unmatched: 5. CDR3 sequence reads: CASSKGQGGEAFF. The CDR3 nucleotides are TGCGCCAGCAGCAAGGGACAGGGAGGTGAAGCTTTCTTT.